These T cell receptor beta chains were read from a single sample in a study of spatial heterogeneity in lung cancer. TCRdb passed the 5' RACE reads through MiXCR, listing each CDR3 protein once. In the table there are fewer than 40,000 distinct CDR3 sequences, 6.5% to 9.5% of which are singletons. The sample was PBMCs, taken at surgery. The origin of the receptors is a male donor with early-stage non-small cell lung cancer. The CDR3 runs from the conserved cysteine through the conserved F or W. Each record gives: D gene, clone size, J gene, CDR3 length, V gene, CDR3 protein, CDR3 DNA. The D gene is left open where the match is weak. Expanded clones get a size class; other rows say once, few or many, or leave the size out.

NA | many | TRBJ2-5 | 13 | TRBV20-1 | CSASPTTPETQYF | TGCAGTGCTAGCCCTACTACACCGGAGACCCAGTACTTC
TRBD2 | NA | TRBJ2-1 | 17 | TRBV20-1 | CSALGLAGGPSGNEQFF | TGCAGTGCTCTAGGACTAGCGGGGGGGCCTTCAGGCAATGAGCAGTTCTTC
NA | many | TRBJ1-3 | 13 | TRBV2 | CASSLDFLRDKNF | TGTGCCAGCAGTCTCGACTTCCTTCGGGACAAAAATTTT
NA | few | TRBJ2-3 | 14 | TRBV15 | CATSSHGAQDTQYF | TGTGCCACCAGCAGTCATGGGGCCCAAGATACGCAGTATTTT
TRBD1 | few | TRBJ1-1 | 16 | TRBV18 | CASSTGAGGMDTEAFF | TGTGCCAGCTCGACCGGGGCAGGGGGCATGGACACTGAAGCTTTCTTT
TRBD2 | many | TRBJ2-7 | 15 | TRBV5-1 | CARRTRAAYSYEQYF | TGCGCCAGGAGGACTAGGGCAGCTTACTCCTACGAGCAGTACTTC
TRBD1 | many | TRBJ2-7 | 15 | TRBV7-6 | CASSSAGTGAYEQYF | TGTGCCAGCAGCTCGGCCGGGACAGGGGCCTACGAGCAGTACTTC
NA | many | TRBJ1-1 | 13 | TRBV7-6 | CASSATGYTEAFF | TGTGCCAGCAGCGCCACAGGGTACACTGAAGCTTTCTTT
NA | NA | TRBJ1-1 | 15 | TRBV7-9 | CASSLVPGLYTEAFF | TGTGCCAGCAGCTTAGTACCAGGACTATACACTGAAGCTTTCTTT
NA | many | TRBJ2-7 | 13 | TRBV4-3 | CASSQDRVYEQYF | TGCGCCAGCAGCCAAGATCGGGTTTACGAGCAGTACTTC
NA | many | TRBJ2-5 | 14 | TRBV5-1 | CASTDPGGQETQYF | TGCGCCAGCACCGATCCTGGGGGGCAAGAGACCCAGTACTTC
NA | many | TRBJ2-2 | 14 | TRBV5-1 | CASSQTEETGELFF | TGCGCCAGCAGCCAGACGGAAGAAACCGGGGAGCTGTTTTTT
NA | NA | TRBJ2-3 | 14 | TRBV7-3 | CASSLIGQSDTQYF | TGTGCCAGCAGCTTAATTGGGCAATCTGATACGCAGTATTTT
TRBD2 | many | TRBJ2-2 | 15 | TRBV20-1 | CSARSASGASGELFF | TGCAGTGCTAGATCGGCTAGCGGGGCTTCTGGGGAGCTGTTTTTT
NA | many | TRBJ1-6 | 15 | TRBV6-5 | CASSFPSRGNSPLHF | TGTGCCAGCAGTTTCCCGTCTAGGGGGAATTCACCCCTCCACTTT
NA | many | TRBJ2-1 | 12 | TRBV20-1 | CSTEGSYNEQFF | TGCAGTACTGAGGGGTCCTACAATGAGCAGTTCTTC
NA | few | TRBJ2-5 | 15 | TRBV18 | CASSPSQGRVETQYF | TGTGCCAGCTCACCATCTCAGGGGCGTGTGGAGACCCAGTACTTC
NA | NA | TRBJ2-2 | 16 | TRBV3-1 | CASSQRGSPNTGELFF | TGTGCCAGCAGCCAGAGGGGGTCCCCCAACACCGGGGAGCTGTTTTTT
NA | medium-sized | TRBJ1-1 | 13 | TRBV20-1 | CSASRGALAEAFF | TGCAGTGCTAGTCGGGGGGCCCTTGCTGAAGCTTTCTTT
NA | many | TRBJ1-1 | 11 | TRBV4-3 | CASSGGGVAFF | TGCGCCAGCAGCGGCGGGGGGGTGGCTTTCTTT
NA | few | TRBJ2-7 | 12 | TRBV11-2 | CASNTQTYEQYF | TGTGCCAGCAACACACAAACCTACGAGCAGTACTTC
TRBD1 | NA | TRBJ1-4 | 14 | TRBV5-5 | CASSVTGSGEKLFF | TGTGCCAGCAGCGTGACAGGGTCGGGTGAAAAACTGTTTTTT
NA | many | TRBJ2-7 | 16 | TRBV4-1 | CASSQDPRRGTDEQYF | TGCGCCAGCAGCCAAGATCCCCGGCGGGGAACCGACGAGCAGTACTTC
NA | many | TRBJ2-2 | 15 | TRBV7-2 | CASSPPGQNTGELFF | TGTGCCAGCAGCCCGCCGGGACAGAACACCGGGGAGCTGTTTTTT
TRBD1 | many | TRBJ2-1 | 15 | TRBV24-1 | CATSDSGTGRDEQFF | TGTGCCACCAGTGACTCCGGGACAGGGAGGGATGAGCAGTTCTTC
NA | many | TRBJ2-2 | 14 | TRBV19 | CASRQATNAGELFF | TGTGCCAGCAGACAGGCTACGAACGCCGGGGAGCTGTTTTTT
NA | many | TRBJ2-7 | 16 | TRBV3-1 | CASSQDLGAGTYEQYF | TGTGCCAGCAGCCAAGATTTAGGGGCGGGGACCTACGAGCAGTACTTC
NA | many | TRBJ2-4 | 15 | TRBV20-1 | CSARDLRGAKNIQYF | TGCAGTGCTAGAGATCTGAGGGGGGCCAAAAACATTCAGTACTTC
TRBD1 | many | TRBJ1-5 | 14 | TRBV6-1 | CASRTGTDNQPQHF | TGTGCCAGCAGAACAGGGACAGATAATCAGCCCCAGCATTTT
NA | many | TRBJ2-1 | 13 | TRBV6-2/TRBV6-3 | CASSSYRDSEQFF | TGTGCCAGCAGTTCATACCGGGACTCCGAGCAGTTCTTC